The 16 T cell receptor beta chains reported below all come from one sample, sequenced in a study of T cell repertoires in cytomegalovirus infection. Antigens of these TCRs are unknown. MiXCR, run by TCRdb on the reads, gives a single entry per CDR3 protein. The sample holds about 770,000 distinct CDR3 sequences, approximately 32% seen once. The material sequenced was cultured CD8+ T cells from PBMCs, taken from culture after CMV antigen stimulation. All receptors come from a human donor in good health (CMV status not recorded). Some clones in this sample may be carry-over from other donors' samples.

This clonotype was seen a handful of times. V usage is TRBV7-3 and J usage is TRBJ2-5; the match to TRBD2 covers 10 bases. V lost 8 bases, J lost 5 bases, and 20 bases stayed unmatched. CDR3 size: 18 residues. Looked up from germline, CDR1 is SGHTA and CDR2 is FQGTGA. The CDR3 sequence is CASSPSLEIAGGGETQYF. The CDR3 DNA reads as TGTGCCAGCTCCCCCTCCCTGGAGATAGCGGGGGGCGGGGAGACCCAGTACTTC.

CDR3 in DNA: TGCAGTGCTAGAGATTTGACTAGCGGGTCCTACGAGCAGTACGTC. Protein sequence: CSARDLTSGSYEQYV. The J gene is TRBJ2-7, the V gene TRBV20-1; 10 bases agree with TRBD2. CDR1 is DFQATT, CDR2 SNEGSKA, per germline (reference sequence). V shed 0 bases, J shed 1 base, and the junction held 3 bases outside the gene matches. This CDR3 is built from 15 residues.

The rearrangement uses TRBV4-3 and TRBJ2-2; 9 bases align to TRBD2. The CDR3 is 15 amino acids. Per germline, CDR1 LGHNA and CDR2 YSLEER. V lost 3 bases, J lost 7 bases, and 6 bases stayed unmatched. CDR3 sequence reads: CASSHQRGVDGELFF. CDR3 nucleotides: TGCGCCAGCAGCCATCAGCGGGGGGTGGACGGGGAGCTGTTTTTT.

This clonotype turned up a few times. The chain's CDR3 is CAAGGPYGYTF. CDR3 sequence (DNA): TGTGCCGCAGGGGGCCCCTATGGCTACACCTTC. V is TRBV6-1 and J is TRBJ1-2; TRBD1 agrees at 8 bases. The CDR3 length is 11 residues. The trim removed 11 bases at V and 4 bases at J, leaving 3 bases unmatched. Germline V CDR1 and CDR2: MNHNS, SASEGT.

The table lists this clonotype with a few counts. CDR3 in amino acids: CASSPGAGTGNTIYF. For the CDR3, the DNA is TGTGCCAGCAGCCCTGGCGCAGGGACTGGAAACACCATATATTTT. J is TRBJ1-3 and V is TRBV5-4; a weak D match, TRBD1 (5 bases). This CDR3 comprises 15 residues. The V end was cut by 4 bases, the J end by 2 bases, with 13 bases between. Germline-derived CDR1 and CDR2 are SGHNT and YYREEE (reference sequence).

The rearrangement uses TRBV4-1 and TRBJ2-5; TRBD2 agrees at 14 bases. Germline values: CDR1 MGHRA, CDR2 YSYEKL. CDR3 length: 17 amino acids. Losses at the gene ends were 3 bases for V and 5 bases for J; bases not matched to a gene: 8. In nucleotides, the CDR3 is TGCGCCAGCAGCCAGTCTACCGGGACTAGCGGGGGTGAGACCCAGTACTTC. Translating gives CASSQSTGTSGGETQYF.

This clonotype has only a few counts. This sequence joins TRBV4-1 and TRBJ1-1, with 9 bases fitting TRBD1. Unmatched junction bases numbered 9, after V lost 7 bases and J lost 0 bases. From germline, CDR1 is MGHRA and CDR2 YSYEKL. The CDR3 has 16 amino acids. CDR3 sequence reads: CASKIGTGSLNTEAFF. The CDR3 DNA sequence: TGCGCCAGCAAGATCGGGACAGGGAGTCTGAACACTGAAGCTTTCTTT.

The CDR3 protein is CASSLASGTEETQYF. CDR3 nucleotides: TGTGCCAGCAGCTTAGCGTCCGGGACCGAAGAGACCCAGTACTTC. V and J are TRBV7-9 and TRBJ2-5, with D perhaps being TRBD1 or TRBD2 (5 bases each). The CDR3 sequence is 15 residues long. Trimming stripped 0 bases from V and 3 bases from J, with 11 bases between. Germline V gene sequence: CDR1 SEHNR, CDR2 FQNEAQ (reference sequence).

This clonotype was seen a handful of times. This chain connects TRBV27 to TRBJ2-7, with 8 bases fitting TRBD2. The germline gives CDR1 MNHEY, CDR2 SMNVEV (reference sequence). The J segment lost 7 bases and the V segment lost 3 bases, leaving 14 bases of the junction unmatched. This CDR3 has 16 residues. The CDR3: CASSFLPGGRGLEQYF. CDR3 in DNA: TGTGCCAGCAGTTTTCTCCCGGGGGGGAGAGGTCTGGAGCAGTACTTC.

In its sample, this clonotype was seen many times. This chain joins TRBV7-3 and TRBJ2-2; no clear D. Germline V lookup: CDR1 SGHTA, CDR2 FQGTGA. The CDR3 spans 13 residues. V lost 6 bases and J 5 bases, leaving 10 bases between the germline ends. The CDR3 coding sequence is TGTGCCAGCAGAGTAGGGAATACCGGGGAGCTGTTTTTT. It encodes CASRVGNTGELFF.

This chain links TRBV14 with TRBJ1-2; no clear D gene. The V gene's germline CDR1 is SGHDN and CDR2 FVKESK. The CDR3 runs to 14 residues. Trimming pared 6 bases from V and 3 bases from J, leaving 14 bases between. CDR3 bases: TGTGCCAGCAGTCCCACTGACCGTTACTATGGCTACACCTTC. Translated: CASSPTDRYYGYTF.

The chain's CDR3 is CASSSGTGGFYEQYF. The CDR3 nucleotides read TGTGCCAGCAGTTCAGGGACAGGGGGATTCTACGAGCAGTACTTC. The chain is built from TRBV27 and TRBJ2-7, with 11 bases identical to TRBD1. CDR3 length: 15 amino acids. V shed 4 bases and J 3 bases; nucleotides not matched to a gene: 5. Per the germline V gene, CDR1 is MNHEY and CDR2 is SMNVEV (reference sequence).

V gene TRBV12-3 or TRBV12-4 combines with J gene TRBJ2-2; no firm D call. Trimming pared 3 bases from V and 4 bases from J, leaving 15 bases between. The CDR3 consists of 16 residues. Here the CDR3 DNA reads TGTGCCAGCAGTTTCTTTTCGGCCTCGACCACCGGGGAGCTGTTTTTT. Its protein product is CASSFFSASTTGELFF.

The V call is TRBV5-1, the J call TRBJ2-3; D gene ambiguous. The CDR3 length is 13 residues. The germline V and J ends were trimmed by 3 bases and 2 bases, with 7 bases remaining between them. Germline CDR1 is SGHRS and CDR2 is YFSETQ. Here the CDR3 DNA reads TGCGCCAGCAGCTACGTCCTCACAGATACGCAGTATTTT. Its protein is CASSYVLTDTQYF.

This clonotype was detected many times. The CDR3 coding sequence is TGTGCCAGCACTGGAGGGAACTATGGCTACACCTTC. Amino acid sequence: CASTGGNYGYTF. This sequence joins TRBV7-9 and TRBJ1-2; D remains ambiguous. The V gene's germline CDR1 is SEHNR and CDR2 FQNEAQ (reference sequence). Trimming cost V 7 bases and J 2 bases, with 8 bases left between them. This CDR3 contains 12 residues.

This clonotype was recorded at least ten times. This chain uses TRBV7-8 with TRBJ1-6; no firm D call. V lost 5 bases and J lost 3, with 11 bases in between. The CDR3 is made up of 15 amino acids. CDR1 is SGHVS, CDR2 FQNEAQ, per germline. DNA of the CDR3: TGTGCCAGCAGCAATAGGATCGACTATAATTCACCCCTCCACTTT. It specifies CASSNRIDYNSPLHF.